This T cell receptor (beta chain) was identified during a study of cytomegalovirus exposure and HLA in healthy donors. Use of 60 Vbeta and 13 Jbeta primers characterized the PCR. Sequencing was performed with immunoSEQ multiplex PCR; in TCRdb, only in-frame clones are kept and a portion is missing. Here the sample spans 100,000 or so clones, over 65% being singletons. Sample: PBMCs. The TCR comes from a female donor in good health and CMV-seronegative.

CDR3 in DNA: TGTGCCAGCAGCCTCGGGGGGGACGGGACAAAGACCCAGTACTTC. Its translation: CASSLGGDGTKTQYF. The J gene is TRBJ2-5, the V gene TRBV7-9, with 8 nucleotides matching TRBD2. Trimming removed 5 bases from V and 6 bases from J; junction bases left unmatched: 11. CDR1 is SEHNR, CDR2 FQNEAQ, per germline (reference sequence). CDR3 length equals 15 residues.